These 20 T cell receptor beta chains originate from one sample sequenced in a study of cytomegalovirus exposure and HLA in healthy donors. PCR amplification relied on 60 Vbeta primers (plus 13 Jbeta primers). The repertoire was sequenced with immunoSEQ multiplex PCR; TCRdb's copy has only in-frame clones and lacks some. The sample includes under 200,000 clones, under 80% seen only once; the top ten take about 1.4%. Sample: PBMCs. Receptors were obtained from a young woman in good health and CMV-seronegative.

The chain employs TRBV6-5 and TRBJ2-3; the match to TRBD2 covers 12 bases. The trim removed 0 bases at V and 10 bases at J, leaving 8 bases unmatched. Looked up from germline, CDR1 is MNHEY and CDR2 is SVGAGI. The CDR3 runs to 16 residues. CDR3 sequence reads: CASSYSYGLAGQAQYF. CDR3 in DNA: TGTGCCAGCAGTTACTCGTATGGACTAGCGGGGCAGGCGCAGTATTTT.

This chain connects TRBV5-4 to TRBJ2-3, with D maybe TRBD1 (6 bases). The CDR3 sequence is 14 residues long. Germline CDR1 and CDR2: SGHNT and YYREEE (reference sequence). Trimming left V 3 bases short and J 3 bases short, with 11 bases between. The DNA of the CDR3 is TGTGCCAGCAGCTCTACAGGGTATACAGATACGCAGTATTTT. This codes for CASSSTGYTDTQYF.

This clone turned up a few times. The rearrangement links TRBV12-5 to TRBJ2-1; tentative D call: TRBD2 (6 bases). From germline, CDR1 is LGHNT and CDR2 FRNRAP. Trimming left V 3 bases short and J 10 bases short, with 28 bases between. CDR3 length equals 18 residues. CDR3 nucleotide sequence: TGTGCTAGTGGTTTTAGTATCCTCGGGACTTTGGCCCCGATGGAGCAGTTCTTC. It yields the protein CASGFSILGTLAPMEQFF.

The genes are TRBV10-3 and TRBJ1-2, with D possibly TRBD1 on 5 matching bases. Germline V CDR1 and CDR2: ENHRY, SYGVKD. The CDR3 totals 13 residues. V lost 6 bases to trimming and J lost 3 bases, with 11 bases between them. The CDR3 coding sequence is TGTGCCATCAGGGGAGGGGAAGACTATGGCTACACCTTC. It translates to CAIRGGEDYGYTF.

This chain connects TRBV28 to TRBJ1-2; possible D gene TRBD1, 6 bases. V lost 2 bases to trimming and J lost 5 bases, with 15 bases between them. The CDR3 has 15 amino acids. Germline-derived CDR1 and CDR2 are MDHEN and SYDVKM. CDR3 sequence: CASSLREGGWYGYTF. The CDR3 coding sequence is TGTGCCAGCAGTTTAAGGGAGGGGGGATGGTATGGCTACACCTTC.

In its sample, this clone was seen a few times. This chain connects TRBV18 to TRBJ1-2, with TRBD1 as a possible D gene (5 bases). The V gene lost 4 bases and the J gene lost 3 bases, with 15 bases spanning the gap. Germline lookup yields CDR1 KGHSH and CDR2 LQKENI. The CDR3 is made up of 15 amino acids. The CDR3 DNA follows: TGTGCCAGCTCACAAATCCGGACAAATTACTATGGCTACACCTTC. This codes for CASSQIRTNYYGYTF.

J is TRBJ1-2 and V is TRBV27; 10 bases map to TRBD1. This CDR3 comprises 16 residues. V lost 1 base, J lost 7 bases, and 9 bases stayed unmatched. Germline V CDR1 and CDR2: MNHEY, SMNVEV (reference sequence). CDR3 region: CASSLFGTGVGVGYTF. The DNA for the CDR3 is TGTGCCAGCAGTTTATTTGGGACAGGGGTAGGAGTTGGCTACACCTTC.

Only a few counts were recorded for this clone. This sequence joins TRBV30 and TRBJ1-2; D gene ambiguous. The CDR3 has 15 amino acids. Germline assignment: CDR1 GTSNPN and CDR2 SVGIG (reference sequence). Between the trimmed V and J ends, which lost 4 bases and 4 bases, there was a span of 19 bases. CDR3: CAWKMTGITLYGYTF. The DNA of the CDR3 is TGTGCCTGGAAAATGACCGGGATAACCCTCTATGGCTACACCTTC. The whole variable domain, filled in from reference TRBV30 and TRBJ1-2, reads SQTIHQWPATLVQPVGSPLSLECTVEGTSNPNLYWYRQAAGRGLQLLFYSVGIGQISSEVPQNLSASRPQDRQFILSSKKLLLSDSGFYLCAWKMTGITLYGYTFGSGTRLTVV.

The V gene is TRBV19, the J gene TRBJ2-5; 11 bases agree with TRBD2. V dropped 2 bases and J dropped 8; count of bases not matched to a gene: 7. Germline CDR1 and CDR2: LNHDA and SQIVND (reference sequence). The CDR3 is 15 amino acids. The CDR3 protein is CASSIPTSGGPTQYF. DNA of the CDR3: TGTGCCAGTAGTATACCCACTAGCGGGGGCCCCACCCAGTACTTC.

V is TRBV9 and J is TRBJ2-3, with a weak D call TRBD2 (6 bases). This CDR3 has 15 amino acids. From germline, CDR1 is SGDLS and CDR2 YYNGEE. Trimming stripped 4 bases from V and 0 bases from J, with 12 bases between. The CDR3 region is CASSFIAASTDTQYF. CDR3 sequence (DNA): TGTGCCAGCAGCTTTATAGCGGCTAGCACAGATACGCAGTATTTT.

The chain carries TRBV10-3 and TRBJ2-3, with D maybe TRBD1 (5 bases). Germline V CDR1 and CDR2: ENHRY, SYGVKD. Trimming removed 0 bases from V and 2 bases from J, with 12 bases in between. CDR3 length equals 16 residues. The CDR3 loop is CAISESDTGHTDTQYF. In DNA form, the CDR3 reads TGTGCCATCAGTGAGTCGGACACCGGCCACACAGATACGCAGTATTTT.

The chain links TRBV5-4 to TRBJ2-7, with 12 positions matching TRBD1. The CDR3 contains 15 residues. Trimming removed 4 bases from V and 7 bases from J; junction bases left unmatched: 9. Germline CDR1 is SGHNT and CDR2 is YYREEE (reference sequence). This CDR3 is CASSRKGQGAEEQYF. CDR3 bases: TGTGCCAGCAGCCGGAAGGGACAGGGGGCAGAGGAGCAGTACTTC.

V is TRBV19 and J is TRBJ1-1; 11 bases fit TRBD1. V shed 4 bases and J 4 bases; nucleotides not matched to a gene: 5. Germline CDR1 is LNHDA and CDR2 is SQIVND (reference sequence). The CDR3 has 15 residues. The CDR3 protein is CASSRTGGSFTEAFF. As DNA, the CDR3 is TGTGCCAGTAGTAGGACAGGGGGCTCTTTCACTGAAGCTTTCTTT.

The rearrangement uses TRBV6-5 and TRBJ1-5, with 7 nucleotides matching TRBD1. Germline assignment: CDR1 MNHEY and CDR2 SVGAGI. The CDR3 totals 15 residues. Germline trimming cut 0 bases from V and 4 bases from J; bases unmatched to any gene: 3. CDR3 DNA sequence: TGTGCCAGCAGTTACTCGACAGGGAAAAATCAGCCCCAGCATTTT. Protein sequence: CASSYSTGKNQPQHF.

The rearrangement links TRBV6-5 to TRBJ1-4; D not certain. Trimming took off 4 bases at V and 0 bases at J, with 12 bases between the two ends. CDR1 is MNHEY, CDR2 SVGAGI, per germline. The CDR3 loop spans 16 amino acids. Here the CDR3 reads CASSFYSVATNEKLFF. The CDR3 coding sequence is TGTGCCAGCAGTTTTTATTCGGTCGCAACTAATGAAAAACTGTTTTTT.

The V call is TRBV5-4, the J call TRBJ2-3; TRBD2 matches at 9 bases. Germline V gene lookup returns CDR1 SGHNT and CDR2 YYREEE (reference sequence). With 0 bases clipped from V and 4 bases from J, the junction kept 6 bases outside the gene matches. The CDR3 length is 16 residues. The CDR3 loop reads CASSLEGTSRADTQYF. Written as DNA, the CDR3 is TGTGCCAGCAGCTTGGAGGGGACTAGCCGGGCAGATACGCAGTATTTT. The full variable domain, rest sourced from reference TRBV5-4 and TRBJ2-3, is ETGVTQSPTHLIKTRGQQVTLRCSSQSGHNTVSWYQQALGQGPQFIFQYYREEENGRGNFPPRFSGLQFPNYSSELNVNALELDDSALYLCASSLEGTSRADTQYFGPGTRLTVL.

This clone has only one observation. V usage is TRBV7-7 and J usage is TRBJ2-1; tentatively, D is TRBD2 (5 bases). Trimming pared 1 base from V and 7 bases from J, leaving 11 bases between. Germline assignment: CDR1 SSHAT and CDR2 FNYEAQ (reference sequence). There are 14 residues in the CDR3. In DNA, the CDR3 is TGTGCCAGCAGCTTAGAGCTAGCAGCAAATGAGCAGTTCTTC. This encodes CASSLELAANEQFF.

This clone was counted a few times. The genes are TRBV13 and TRBJ2-1, with 9 bases matching TRBD2. The V gene's germline CDR1 is PRHDT and CDR2 FYEKMQ (reference sequence). The CDR3 has 16 amino acids. Germline trimming cut 1 base from V and 10 bases from J; bases unmatched to any gene: 11. Here the CDR3 reads CASSLAGGGADGEQFF. CDR3 sequence (DNA): TGTGCCAGCAGCTTAGCTGGCGGGGGGGCCGATGGCGAGCAGTTCTTC.

The chain links TRBV13 to TRBJ2-7; D ambiguous. Germline CDR1 reads PRHDT; CDR2 reads FYEKMQ (reference sequence). The CDR3 totals 14 residues. Between the trimmed V and J ends, which lost 1 base and 1 base, there was a span of 8 bases. CDR3 residues: CASSLVALSYEQYF. The CDR3 coding sequence is TGTGCCAGCAGCTTAGTTGCGCTATCCTACGAGCAGTACTTC.

The gene calls are TRBV5-5 and TRBJ2-5; D possibly corresponds to TRBD2 (6 bases). From germline, CDR1 is SGHKS and CDR2 YYEKEE (reference sequence). The V end lost 4 bases, the J end lost 0 bases, and 16 bases lay between the germline ends. CDR3 length equals 16 residues. CDR3 nucleotide sequence: TGTGCCAGCAGCCCGAAGGCTAGCGTACACCAAGAGACCCAGTACTTC. Its translation: CASSPKASVHQETQYF.